This entry lists 12 T cell receptor beta chains sequenced from one sample in a study of OX40 agonist ivuxolimab in advanced cancers. Repertoires were generated with immunoSEQ multiplex PCR, while TCRdb's copy carries only in-frame clones and drops some. This sample has 25,000 to 35,000 clones, with around 85% found just once. The input for sequencing was CD4+ or CD8+ T cells sorted from blood, taken in a trial of the OX40 agonist ivuxolimab. These TCRs come from an adult with an advanced solid tumor such as melanoma, head and neck, liver or kidney cancer.

The gene calls are TRBV5-6 and TRBJ1-1, with 8 bases matching TRBD1. The length of the CDR3 is 13 residues. The trim removed 4 bases at V and 7 bases at J, leaving 6 bases unmatched. Per germline, CDR1 SGHDT and CDR2 YYEEEE. The CDR3: CASSRGQVNEAFF. The CDR3 nucleotides are TGTGCCAGCAGCCGGGGACAGGTAAATGAAGCTTTCTTT.

V usage is TRBV19 and J usage is TRBJ2-3; D might be TRBD1 (6 bases). Trimming removed 3 bases from V and 0 bases from J, with 13 bases in between. The V gene's germline CDR1 is LNHDA and CDR2 SQIVND (reference sequence). The CDR3 extends over 16 amino acids. CDR3 coding DNA: TGTGCCAGTAGTATTACCGGGACAACTAGCACAGATACGCAGTATTTT. Its translation is CASSITGTTSTDTQYF. Combining the CDR3 with reference TRBV19 and TRBJ2-3 gives the whole variable domain DGGITQSPKYLFRKEGQNVTLSCEQNLNHDAMYWYRQDPGQGLRLIYYSQIVNDFQKGDIAEGYSVSREKKESFPLTVTSAQKNPTAFYLCASSITGTTSTDTQYFGPGTRLTVL.

The V gene is TRBV9, the J gene TRBJ2-3; D may match TRBD1 or TRBD2 (5 bases each). The CDR3 spans 17 residues. Per germline, CDR1 SGDLS and CDR2 YYNGEE. Deletions cut 2 bases from V and 1 base from J, with 17 bases between. The CDR3 region is CASSVHMGDLGTDTQYF. The CDR3 DNA reads as TGTGCCAGCAGCGTCCATATGGGGGACCTCGGCACAGATACGCAGTATTTT.

This clone appeared a few times. V and J are TRBV28 and TRBJ2-3, with 11 nucleotides matching TRBD2. Looked up from germline, CDR1 is MDHEN and CDR2 is SYDVKM. The CDR3 has 16 amino acids. V gave up 6 bases and J gave up 4 bases; unmatched junction bases: 9. The CDR3 loop is CASSHLAGGPADTQYF. The CDR3, as DNA: TGTGCCAGCAGCCATTTAGCGGGGGGGCCGGCAGATACGCAGTATTTT.

This clone was observed a single time. V gene TRBV27 combines with J gene TRBJ1-4, with D uncertain. This CDR3 contains 13 residues. Trimming removed 2 bases from V and 4 bases from J, with 5 bases in between. Germline V gives CDR1 MNHEY, CDR2 SMNVEV (reference sequence). In nucleotides, the CDR3 is TGTGCCAGCAGTTTAGGCCTTAATGAAAAACTGTTTTTT. Its protein is CASSLGLNEKLFF.

The chain combines TRBV4-1 with TRBJ2-7, with TRBD2 identical over 7 bases. The germline V gene has CDR1 MGHRA and CDR2 YSYEKL. There are 15 residues in the CDR3. V lost 4 bases and J lost 0; bases outside the gene matches: 6. DNA of the CDR3: TGCGCCAGCAGCCTAGCGGGTTCAAGCTCCTACGAGCAGTACTTC. Residues: CASSLAGSSSYEQYF.

This chain links TRBV1 with TRBJ2-3; the D segment call TRBD2 is taken from the table without a DNA check. TRBV1 is annotated as a pseudogene. This CDR3 is built from 18 residues. The CDR3 coding sequence is TGCACCAGCAGCCGAGAAAAACTAGCGGGAGGATTGATAGATACGCAGTATTTT. Amino acids: CTSSREKLAGGLIDTQYF.

The V gene is TRBV5-1, the J gene TRBJ2-7; D gene uncertain. Between the trimmed V and J ends, which lost 3 bases and 4 bases, there was a span of 11 bases. The CDR3 is 13 residues long. CDR1 is SGHRS, CDR2 YFSETQ, per germline. CDR3 nucleotide sequence: TGCGCCAGCAGCTCGTCCATGGGTTACGAGCAGTACTTC. Translation gives CASSSSMGYEQYF.

The CDR3 DNA follows: TGTGCCAGCAGTTACGATCCGGAACGGTCACCCCTCCACTTT. Protein sequence: CASSYDPERSPLHF. This sequence joins TRBV6-5 and TRBJ1-6; D gene ambiguous. V was pared by 2 bases and J by 10 bases, with 12 bases between. Germline CDR1 is MNHEY and CDR2 is SVGAGI. There are 14 residues in the CDR3.

This clone was detected only once. The chain uses TRBV4-2 and TRBJ1-1; 7 bases align to TRBD1. Germline CDR1 and CDR2: LGHNA and YNFKEQ. This CDR3 is built from 14 residues. The junction had 5 bases not matched to a gene; V was cut back by 4 bases and J by 3 bases. Written as DNA, the CDR3 is TGTGCCAGCAGCCTCAACAGGGGAGACACTGAAGCTTTCTTT. Amino acid sequence: CASSLNRGDTEAFF.

This chain uses TRBV29-1 with TRBJ1-2; D gene ambiguous. This CDR3 is 15 amino acids long. The germline V gene has CDR1 SQVTM and CDR2 ANQGSEA. Deletions cut 1 base from V and 6 bases from J, with 18 bases between. CDR3 loop: CSVEAKSSFDHGYTF. The DNA of the CDR3 is TGCAGCGTTGAAGCCAAGTCCTCCTTTGACCATGGCTACACCTTC.

J is TRBJ2-4 and V is TRBV27, with D perhaps matching TRBD1 (6 bases). The ends were cut back, 5 bases at V and 7 bases at J, with 15 bases in the middle. The CDR3 is 14 residues long. The germline CDR1 and CDR2 sequences are MNHEY and SMNVEV (reference sequence). CDR3 region: CASSRRDILNIQYF. In DNA form, the CDR3 reads TGTGCCAGCAGTCGCCGGGACATCCTTAACATTCAGTACTTC.